This TCR beta chain was found in a study of lymphopenia after photon versus proton radiotherapy. Study-level points and caveats: Authors raise, but do not show, better survival with proton therapy. A bigger post-nadir fall in TCR diversity correlated inversely with survival time in deceased patients. Relative stability marked proton patients; photon patients lost diversity and naive cells. Oligoclonal CD8+ Temra expansion after nadir drove photon patients' diversity drop.

Turning to this clone: Its cognate antigen is unknown.

The CDR3 is 15 amino acids. CDR1 and CDR2 (germline): MNHNS, SASEGT. The ends were cut back, 4 bases at V and 0 bases at J, with 10 bases in the middle. Some clones are missing from TCRdb's copy, which holds only in-frame ones; the method was immunoSEQ multiplex PCR. The sample has some 170,000 clones, about nine tenths seen once. V is TRBV6-1 and J is TRBJ2-1, with D perhaps matching TRBD2 (6 bases). This clonotype originated in a man aged 45-65 years with gastric cancer. Sequencing was performed on peripheral blood, taken from a patient treated with photon-based radiotherapy. The CDR3 is CASSVGGASYNEQFF. In DNA form, the CDR3 reads TGTGCCAGCAGTGTGGGCGGGGCCTCCTACAATGAGCAGTTCTTC.